Given below is one T cell receptor (beta chain) in context. Hyperthyroidism was newly diagnosed in patients aged 18 to 65 (duration under 2 months). This entry comes from a study of T cells in Graves' hyperthyroidism and ophthalmopathy. RNA transcripts served as the template for amplifying TCR beta CDR3 regions. Initially, a first-round RT-PCR of the TCR CDR3 employed the HTBI primer set. From the multiplex PCR reads, TCRdb called clonotypes with MiXCR, one entry per CDR3 protein. The table lists some 720,000 distinct CDR3 sequences, approximately 16% of them singletons. Germline CDR1 reads MDHEN; CDR2 reads SYDVKM. This CDR3 region has 18 residues. Germline trimming cut 4 bases from V and 6 bases from J; bases unmatched to any gene: 14.

The sequence was collected from a young man with Graves' hyperthyroidism. The material sequenced was blood. The chain links TRBV28 to TRBJ2-7, with TRBD2 identical over 14 bases. The CDR3 DNA reads as TGTGCCAGCAGTTCCAGGTCCCGGGGACTAGCGGGAGTCGGCGAGCAGTACTTC. This sequence encodes CASSSRSRGLAGVGEQYF.